Below are 27 T cell receptor beta chains sequenced from a single sample in a study of cytomegalovirus exposure and HLA in healthy donors (dated by TCRdb to the late 2010s). Receptor libraries were prepared by the immunoSEQ multiplex PCR assay. A mixture of 60 forward primers for TCR Vbeta segments and 13 reverse primers for TCR Jbeta segments was used in the multiplex PCR. TCRdb provides this immuneACCESS table in a form limited to in-frame rearrangements. Some clones are lacking; in checked studies, under half of them reflect an unresolved V gene, and why the rest are absent is not known. The table for this sample lists around 140,000 clones; roughly 85% of them were counted only once. Roughly 1.4% of the sample lies in the top ten. The specimen was PBMCs. These receptors all come from a man between 40 and 49 years old in good health and CMV-seronegative.

V and J are TRBV11-2 and TRBJ2-3; D is perhaps TRBD2 (5 bases). CDR1 and CDR2 from the germline V gene are SGHAT and FQNNGV. This CDR3 region has 13 residues. Between the trimmed V and J ends, which lost 0 bases and 6 bases, there was a span of 7 bases. CDR3 region: CASSLDRGDTQYF. The CDR3 DNA sequence: TGTGCCAGCAGCTTAGATCGAGGGGATACGCAGTATTTT.

This clone has only a few counts. V gene TRBV9 combines with J gene TRBJ1-6, with D hard to call. V lost 3 bases, J lost 3 bases, and 16 bases lay in between. Germline V gene lookup returns CDR1 SGDLS and CDR2 YYNGEE. The CDR3 contains 17 residues. CDR3 loop: CASSAGDGPVYNSPLHF. CDR3 bases: TGTGCCAGCAGCGCCGGCGATGGGCCGGTCTATAATTCACCCCTCCACTTT.

The genes are TRBV6-6 and TRBJ2-2; maybe TRBD2 (7 bases). Between the trimmed V and J ends, which lost 6 bases and 6 bases, there was a span of 14 bases. Germline V gene data show CDR1 as MNHNY and CDR2 as SVGAGI (reference sequence). The CDR3 covers 14 residues. Written as DNA, the CDR3 is TGTGCCAGCAGGGAGGGGGGGGGCTCCGGGGAGCTGTTTTTT. It encodes CASREGGGSGELFF.

The chain combines TRBV2 with TRBJ2-1, with a tentative D call TRBD2 (6 bases). This CDR3 has 13 residues. Trimming removed 8 bases from V and 1 base from J, with 9 bases in between. Looked up from germline, CDR1 is SNHLY and CDR2 is FYNNEI. This CDR3 reads CASRGRSYNEQFF. CDR3 nucleotide sequence: TGTGCCAGCCGGGGGAGGTCCTACAATGAGCAGTTCTTC.

This chain connects TRBV19 to TRBJ2-5; D is unresolved. The CDR3 contains 14 residues. CDR1 LNHDA and CDR2 SQIVND come from the germline V gene (reference sequence). V lost 3 bases and J 2 bases, leaving 10 bases between the germline ends. CDR3 region: CASSIRSRQETQYF. In DNA form, the CDR3 reads TGTGCCAGTAGTATTAGGTCGAGGCAAGAGACCCAGTACTTC.

V gene TRBV7-6 combines with J gene TRBJ2-7, with 8 bases fitting TRBD1. This CDR3 region has 15 residues. V lost 5 bases and J lost 0; bases outside the gene matches: 6. Germline assignment: CDR1 SGHVS and CDR2 FNYEAQ. CDR3 residues: CASSANDRGSYEQYF. The CDR3 coding sequence is TGTGCCAGCAGCGCTAACGACAGGGGCTCCTACGAGCAGTACTTC. The variable domain in full, with the rest retrieved from reference TRBV7-6 and TRBJ2-7, is GAGVSQSPRYKVTKRGQDVALRCDPISGHVSLYWYRQALGQGPEFLTYFNYEAQQDKSGLPNDRFSAERPEGSISTLTIQRTEQRDSAMYRCASSANDRGSYEQYFGPGTRLTVT.

This rearrangement joins TRBV30 to TRBJ2-3; possibly TRBD2 for D (6 bases). CDR1 is GTSNPN and CDR2 is SVGIG in the germline V gene (reference sequence). The germline V and J ends were trimmed by 5 bases and 4 bases, with 7 bases remaining between them. This CDR3 contains 11 residues. In nucleotides, the CDR3 is TGTGCCTGGGGACTACCAGATACGCAGTATTTT. This sequence encodes CAWGLPDTQYF. Supplemented by reference TRBV30 and TRBJ2-3, the full variable domain reads SQTIHQWPATLVQPVGSPLSLECTVEGTSNPNLYWYRQAAGRGLQLLFYSVGIGQISSEVPQNLSASRPQDRQFILSSKKLLLSDSGFYLCAWGLPDTQYFGPGTRLTVL.

The V gene is TRBV16, the J gene TRBJ2-1; D is perhaps TRBD1 (5 bases). V was pared by 7 bases and J by 7 bases, with 23 bases between. Germline assignment: CDR1 KGHSY and CDR2 FQNENV. The CDR3 is 16 residues long. CDR3 DNA: TGTGCCAGCAAGCCTCCGATTGGGCAGGGAAATAATGAGCAGTTCTTC. This sequence encodes CASKPPIGQGNNEQFF.

This clone has more than one count but fewer than ten. The chain joins TRBV6-4 to TRBJ2-1; 7 bases are shared with TRBD2. Per germline, CDR1 MRHNA and CDR2 SNTAGT. The CDR3 is 15 residues long. V lost 3 bases, J lost 2 bases, and 4 bases stayed unmatched. CDR3 amino acids: CASSERAGAYNEQFF. CDR3 coding DNA: TGTGCCAGCAGTGAGAGGGCGGGAGCCTACAATGAGCAGTTCTTC.

The rearrangement joins TRBV2 to TRBJ1-1, with no clear D. Germline assignment: CDR1 SNHLY and CDR2 FYNNEI. The CDR3 totals 14 residues. Trimming left V 7 bases short and J 5 bases short, with 17 bases between. DNA for the CDR3: TGTGCCAGCATCACTATCGGGTTTGGTACTGAAGCTTTCTTT. This sequence encodes CASITIGFGTEAFF. The full variable domain, completed using reference TRBV2 and TRBJ1-1, is EPEVTQTPSHQVTQMGQEVILRCVPISNHLYFYWYRQILGQKVEFLVSFYNNEISEKSEIFDDQFSVERPDGSNFTLKIRSTKLEDSAMYFCASITIGFGTEAFFGQGTRLTVV.

The chain links TRBV29-1 to TRBJ1-2; TRBD1 matches 7 bases. CDR1 and CDR2 (germline): SQVTM, ANQGSEA. The trim removed 4 bases at V and 4 bases at J, leaving 0 bases unmatched. The CDR3 contains 11 residues. The CDR3 DNA is TGCAGCGTTGGACAGGGCTATGGCTACACCTTC. This sequence encodes CSVGQGYGYTF.

This chain links TRBV9 with TRBJ2-3; TRBD1 matches 8 bases. Germline V gene data show CDR1 as SGDLS and CDR2 as YYNGEE. CDR3 length: 16 residues. The V segment lost 2 bases and the J segment 2 bases; nucleotides outside the gene matches: 7. The CDR3 is CASSVRGQVDTDTQYF. The CDR3 nucleotides read TGTGCCAGCAGCGTGCGGGGACAGGTAGACACAGATACGCAGTATTTT.

J is TRBJ2-1 and V is TRBV9, with 12 bases lining up with TRBD2. Germline-derived CDR1 and CDR2 are SGDLS and YYNGEE. The V segment lost 4 bases and the J segment 2 bases; nucleotides outside the gene matches: 10. The CDR3 has 18 amino acids. CDR3 protein: CASSHSTSGRIPYNEQFF. CDR3 nucleotide sequence: TGTGCCAGCAGCCACTCGACTAGCGGGAGAATTCCCTACAATGAGCAGTTCTTC.

This clone was picked up a small number of times. V and J are TRBV6-6 and TRBJ1-1; D unresolved. Germline V gene sequence: CDR1 MNHNY, CDR2 SVGAGI (reference sequence). The CDR3 runs 9 residues. Trimming took 10 bases from V and 5 from J, leaving 5 bases between them. CDR3 coding DNA: TGTGCCACCGGTACTGAAGCTTTCTTT. Translating it yields CATGTEAFF.

The chain employs TRBV27 and TRBJ2-1, with 8 bases matching TRBD1. The CDR3 has 15 amino acids. Germline trimming cut 6 bases from V and 4 bases from J; bases unmatched to any gene: 8. Germline lookup yields CDR1 MNHEY and CDR2 SMNVEV (reference sequence). The CDR3 here is CASRPDRVRYNEQFF. In nucleotides, the CDR3 is TGTGCCAGCAGGCCGGACAGGGTTCGGTACAATGAGCAGTTCTTC.

This chain joins TRBV18 and TRBJ2-7; D is perhaps TRBD1 (8 bases). The CDR3 is made up of 15 amino acids. The V end was cut by 4 bases, the J end by 2 bases, with 15 bases between. Germline V lookup: CDR1 KGHSH, CDR2 LQKENI. The CDR3 nucleotides are TGTGCCAGCTCACAAGCGGGACAGGCAACCTACGAGCAGTACTTC. It codes for CASSQAGQATYEQYF.

The J gene is TRBJ2-3, the V gene TRBV7-2; D gene ambiguous. CDR3 length: 13 residues. Deletions cut 3 bases from V and 1 base from J, with 5 bases between. Looked up from germline, CDR1 is SGHTA and CDR2 is FQGNSA. The CDR3, as DNA: TGTGCCAGCAGCTTTAGTCGCACAGATACGCAGTATTTT. Its translation: CASSFSRTDTQYF. Combining the CDR3 with reference TRBV7-2 and TRBJ2-3 gives the whole variable domain GAGVSQSPSNKVTEKGKDVELRCDPISGHTALYWYRQSLGQGLEFLIYFQGNSAPDKSGLPSDRFSAERTGGSVSTLTIQRTQQEDSAVYLCASSFSRTDTQYFGPGTRLTVL.

The CDR3 loop is CASSLGRGRETQYF. Here the CDR3 DNA reads TGCGCCAGCAGCTTGGGAAGGGGGCGAGAGACCCAGTACTTC. V usage is TRBV5-1 and J usage is TRBJ2-5, with 7 positions matching TRBD1. Germline V gene data show CDR1 as SGHRS and CDR2 as YFSETQ. V shed 0 bases and J 4 bases; nucleotides not matched to a gene: 3. The CDR3 is made up of 14 amino acids.

In its sample, this clone was seen once. The DNA of the CDR3 is TGTGCCAGCAGTGAAACCCGGATACTAAGCGAGCAGTACTTC. Its translation is CASSETRILSEQYF. The chain recombines TRBV2 with TRBJ2-7; D is ambiguous. The CDR3 covers 14 residues. The V gene lost 2 bases and the J gene lost 6 bases, with 14 bases spanning the gap. Germline loops: CDR1 SNHLY, CDR2 FYNNEI. The variable domain in full, with the rest retrieved from reference TRBV2 and TRBJ2-7, is EPEVTQTPSHQVTQMGQEVILRCVPISNHLYFYWYRQILGQKVEFLVSFYNNEISEKSEIFDDQFSVERPDGSNFTLKIRSTKLEDSAMYFCASSETRILSEQYFGPGTRLTVT.

The V call is TRBV27, the J call TRBJ2-2, with 9 nucleotides matching TRBD2. The CDR3 sequence is 15 residues long. V gave up 6 bases and J gave up 4 bases; unmatched junction bases: 6. The germline V gene has CDR1 MNHEY and CDR2 SMNVEV (reference sequence). The CDR3 DNA follows: TGTGCCAGCAGGCCCCGCGGGGGGGGCACCGGGGAGCTGTTTTTT. It codes for CASRPRGGGTGELFF.

The genes are TRBV9 and TRBJ2-7; D unclear. The germline V gene has CDR1 SGDLS and CDR2 YYNGEE. Trimming left V 0 bases short and J 0 bases short, with 10 bases between. The CDR3 runs to 15 residues. CDR3 sequence: CASSVGVGSSYEQYF. The CDR3 DNA sequence: TGTGCCAGCAGCGTAGGGGTGGGCTCCTCCTACGAGCAGTACTTC. Combining the CDR3 with reference TRBV9 and TRBJ2-7 gives the whole variable domain DSGVTQTPKHLITATGQRVTLRCSPRSGDLSVYWYQQSLDQGLQFLIQYYNGEERAKGNILERFSAQQFPDLHSELNLSSLELGDSALYFCASSVGVGSSYEQYFGPGTRLTVT.

This clone has just one count. The chain combines TRBV7-9 with TRBJ2-4; possible D gene TRBD1, 6 bases. CDR3 size: 16 residues. Trimming took off 0 bases at V and 0 bases at J, with 9 bases between the two ends. CDR1 is SEHNR and CDR2 is FQNEAQ in the germline V gene (reference sequence). The CDR3 is CASSLADSIAKNIQYF. In nucleotides, the CDR3 is TGTGCCAGCAGCTTAGCGGACAGTATAGCCAAAAACATTCAGTACTTC.

This clone came up a few times. CDR3 region: CASSFQRDEQYF. The CDR3, as DNA: TGTGCCAGCAGTTTTCAGAGGGACGAGCAGTACTTC. This chain connects TRBV28 to TRBJ2-7; a weak D match, TRBD2 (5 bases). The ends were cut back, 3 bases at V and 5 bases at J, with 8 bases in the middle. The germline V gene has CDR1 MDHEN and CDR2 SYDVKM. CDR3 length: 12 residues.

This clone came up once. This sequence joins TRBV6-5 and TRBJ1-2; D unresolved. Looked up from germline, CDR1 is MNHEY and CDR2 is SVGAGI. Between the trimmed V and J ends, which lost 2 bases and 8 bases, there was a span of 12 bases. This CDR3 comprises 13 residues. CDR3: CASSYTGVRGYTF. The DNA of the CDR3 is TGTGCCAGCAGTTACACCGGGGTCCGAGGCTACACCTTC.

V is TRBV7-9 and J is TRBJ1-4; 11 nucleotides agree with TRBD1. The CDR3 runs 14 residues. Germline CDR1 is SEHNR and CDR2 is FQNEAQ (reference sequence). Losses at the gene ends were 5 bases for V and 8 bases for J; bases not matched to a gene: 4. This CDR3 is CASSIGQGAEKLFF. DNA of the CDR3: TGTGCCAGCAGCATAGGACAGGGGGCCGAAAAACTGTTTTTT.

The rearrangement links TRBV28 to TRBJ1-2, with TRBD1 matching over 7 bases. V lost 5 bases, J lost 2 bases, and 14 bases stayed unmatched. The CDR3 is 17 residues long. Per germline, CDR1 MDHEN and CDR2 SYDVKM. The DNA of the CDR3 is TGTGCCAGCAGTCCGAGGGAAGGGGGCCCCTTAAACTATGGCTACACCTTC. Its protein is CASSPREGGPLNYGYTF.

The J gene is TRBJ1-1, the V gene TRBV28; TRBD1 matches 7 bases. This CDR3 comprises 14 residues. Trimming took 4 bases from V and 4 from J; bases not matched to a gene: 6. In germline, CDR1 is MDHEN, CDR2 SYDVKM. CDR3 region: CASSSDRDSTEAFF. CDR3 in DNA: TGTGCCAGCAGTTCCGACAGGGACAGCACTGAAGCTTTCTTT. The variable domain in full, completed from reference TRBV28 and TRBJ1-1, reads DVKVTQSSRYLVKRTGEKVFLECVQDMDHENMFWYRQDPGLGLRLIYFSYDVKMKEKGDIPEGYSVSREKKERFSLILESASTNQTSMYLCASSSDRDSTEAFFGQGTRLTVV.